This entry lists 16 T cell receptor beta chains sequenced from one sample in a study of CD8 T cells in ankylosing spondylitis. TCRdb itself ran the 5' RACE reads through MiXCR, one entry per CDR3 protein. The sample lists tens of thousands of distinct CDR3 sequences; 10% were seen once. The sequencing sample was made of blood, either unsorted or a sorted T cell fraction (not recorded which). Receptors originate from a male donor with ankylosing spondylitis or in good health (not recorded which).

This clonotype was seen at least ten times. This chain connects TRBV5-4 to TRBJ1-2; tentatively, D is TRBD1 (6 bases). Germline CDR1 is SGHNT and CDR2 is YYREEE (reference sequence). V gave up 2 bases and J gave up 7 bases, with 9 bases separating them. The length of the CDR3 is 12 residues. The CDR3 DNA reads as TGTGCCAGCAGCTTAGGGGGGTCTGGCTACACCTTC. This codes for CASSLGGSGYTF.

On this clonotype: A much larger clone lies a single base off, so this may be a read error. The chain recombines TRBV20-1 with TRBJ2-1; D might be TRBD2 (7 bases). The germline V gene encodes CDR1 DFQATT and CDR2 SNEGSKA (reference sequence). The CDR3 runs 14 residues. The V end lost 3 bases, the J end lost 8 bases, and 17 bases lay between the germline ends. For the CDR3, the DNA is TGCAGTGCTAGGGGGGCGGGAGAGTTATATGAGCAGTTCTTC. It encodes CSARGAGELYEQFF.

This clonotype was observed at least ten times. The CDR3 DNA follows: TGTGCCAGCAGTCCCGGGTCTTCTAACTATGGCTACACCTTC. Translated, it gives CASSPGSSNYGYTF. J is TRBJ1-2 and V is TRBV28; D unclear. Trimming took 5 bases from V and 0 from J, leaving 10 bases between them. Per the germline V gene, CDR1 is MDHEN and CDR2 is SYDVKM. The CDR3 runs to 14 residues.

This clonotype was counted ten times or more. The rearrangement joins TRBV4-3 to TRBJ2-7; 9 nucleotides match TRBD1. V gave up 0 bases and J gave up 4 bases; unmatched junction bases: 1. This CDR3 comprises 14 residues. The germline gives CDR1 LGHNA, CDR2 YSLEER. CDR3 nucleotides: TGCGCCAGCAGCCAAGAGGACAGGGGATACGAGCAGTACTTC. Its protein product is CASSQEDRGYEQYF.

This clonotype has a count of ten or more. The genes are TRBV3-1 and TRBJ2-1, with D unclear. The CDR3 spans 12 residues. The V end lost 4 bases, the J end lost 9 bases, and 10 bases lay between the germline ends. Per germline, CDR1 LGHDT and CDR2 YNNKEL (reference sequence). The CDR3 reads CASSRGRSEQFF. The DNA of the CDR3 is TGTGCCAGCAGCCGGGGTAGAAGTGAGCAGTTCTTC.

The chain has TRBV3-1 and TRBJ2-1; 7 nucleotides align to TRBD1. The germline V gene encodes CDR1 LGHDT and CDR2 YNNKEL (reference sequence). V lost 1 base, J lost 12 bases, and 3 bases stayed unmatched. The CDR3 has 12 residues. CDR3 protein: CASSQGTGRQFF. The CDR3 DNA follows: TGTGCCAGCAGCCAAGGGACAGGAAGGCAGTTCTTC.

This clonotype showed up just a few times. This chain connects TRBV14 to TRBJ1-1; a weak D match, TRBD1 (5 bases). The CDR3 covers 14 residues. From germline, CDR1 is SGHDN and CDR2 FVKESK. Trimming took 0 bases from V and 11 from J, leaving 16 bases between them. The CDR3 sequence is CASSQDLKQAFAFF. In DNA, the CDR3 is TGTGCCAGCAGCCAAGATTTAAAACAGGCTTTTGCTTTCTTT.

Ten or more counts support this clonotype. The genes are TRBV6-5 and TRBJ2-1; 10 bases are shared with TRBD2. Looked up from germline, CDR1 is MNHEY and CDR2 is SVGAGI. The length of the CDR3 is 16 residues. J was trimmed by 6 bases and V by 1 base; bases with no gene match: 6. The CDR3 loop reads CASSYWPSGSSNEQFF. In DNA form, the CDR3 reads TGTGCCAGCAGTTACTGGCCTAGCGGGAGTAGCAATGAGCAGTTCTTC.

This clonotype appeared many times. The V gene is TRBV12-3 or TRBV12-4, the J gene TRBJ2-3; 7 bases agree with TRBD1. V lost 6 bases, J lost 4 bases, and 10 bases stayed unmatched. The CDR3 sequence is 15 residues long. The CDR3 loop reads CASSDDRVAADTQYF. CDR3 nucleotides: TGTGCCAGCAGCGATGACAGGGTTGCGGCAGATACGCAGTATTTT.

A note on this clonotype: A much larger clone differs from this one at a single base, so this may be a read error. The CDR3 is CASSFSGARTGELVF. CDR3 DNA sequence: TGTGCCAGCAGTTTTAGCGGGGCGCGGACCGGGGAGCTGGTTTTT. This chain uses TRBV28 with TRBJ2-2; TRBD2 agrees at 8 bases. Germline CDR1 reads MDHEN; CDR2 reads SYDVKM. The CDR3 is 15 amino acids.

This clonotype is labeled large. The V and J genes are TRBV20-1 and TRBJ1-5; 7 positions agree with TRBD1. J was trimmed by 13 bases and V by 3 bases; bases with no gene match: 21. The germline V gene has CDR1 DFQATT and CDR2 SNEGSKA (reference sequence). The CDR3 contains 16 residues. CDR3 bases: TGCAGTGCTAGGACTACATACGGGACAGACATTATATCGCAGCATTTT. This gives the protein CSARTTYGTDIISQHF.

This clonotype was detected many times. The gene calls are TRBV20-1 and TRBJ1-1; maybe TRBD1 (6 bases). The germline gives CDR1 DFQATT, CDR2 SNEGSKA (reference sequence). This CDR3 region has 14 residues. V lost 0 bases, J lost 4 bases, and 12 bases lay in between. The CDR3 bases are TGCAGTGCTAGAGATCCTGGGGGCGGCACTGAAGCTTTCTTT. Protein: CSARDPGGGTEAFF.

This clonotype was found many times. The chain is built from TRBV29-1 and TRBJ1-4; no reliable D call. This CDR3 is built from 12 residues. Germline V gene sequence: CDR1 SQVTM, CDR2 ANQGSEA. Between the trimmed V and J ends, which lost 6 bases and 7 bases, there was a span of 12 bases. The CDR3 coding sequence is TGCAGCGTCACCGCGGGTACTGAAAAACTGTTTTTT. Translating gives CSVTAGTEKLFF. The whole variable domain, remainder taken from reference TRBV29-1 and TRBJ1-4, is SAVISQKPSRDICQRGTSLTIQCQVDSQVTMMFWYRQQPGQSLTLIATANQGSEATYESGFVIDKFPISRPNLTFSTLTVSNMSPEDSSIYLCSVTAGTEKLFFGSGTQLSVL.

This clonotype has at least ten counts. The J gene is TRBJ1-2, the V gene TRBV13; 7 bases are shared with TRBD1. V was clipped by 5 bases and J by 4 bases; unmatched bases: 10. Per germline, CDR1 PRHDT and CDR2 FYEKMQ (reference sequence). The CDR3 has 15 amino acids. CDR3 sequence (DNA): TGTGCCAGCAGCCCAAACCTGGACAGGATCTATGGCTACACCTTC. This encodes CASSPNLDRIYGYTF.

This clonotype was picked up a small number of times. The genes are TRBV21-1 and TRBJ2-1; the listed D gene, TRBD1, was not tested against the DNA. TRBV21-1 is marked as a pseudogene. The CDR3 is 18 residues long. The CDR3 DNA sequence: TGTGCCAGCAGAAGAAGGACAGGGCAAAAATCGAAGCGGGCTCACGAGTTCTTC. Translated: CASRRRTGQKSKRAHEFF.

This clonotype has at least ten counts. The chain has TRBV9 and TRBJ1-2, with 8 bases identical to TRBD1. This CDR3 contains 14 residues. The V segment lost 4 bases and the J segment 5 bases; nucleotides outside the gene matches: 7. CDR1 is SGDLS and CDR2 is YYNGEE in the germline V gene. CDR3 region: CASSPGQGNYGYTF. CDR3 nucleotides: TGTGCCAGCAGCCCAGGACAGGGAAATTATGGCTACACCTTC.